Listed below are T cell receptor beta chains from one sample, sequenced in a study of blood T cell repertoires in COVID-19. Sequencing was performed with immunoSEQ multiplex PCR; in TCRdb, only in-frame clones are kept and a portion is missing. The sample records 150,000 to 200,000 clones, about four fifths being singletons. Sequencing input: PBMCs or T cells enriched from blood (not recorded which). Receptors were obtained from a man between 50 and 59 years old who had recovered from COVID-19. Both conserved end residues are part of each CDR3. D genes are given only for firm matches. For some rows the clone size is stated as once, few or many, or as a class when expanded; others skip it.

J gene	V gene	D gene	clone size	CDR3 protein	CDR3 DNA
TRBJ2-2	TRBV5-1	NA	NA	CASSVGQLNTGELFF	TGCGCCAGCAGCGTAGGACAGCTTAACACCGGGGAGCTGTTTTTT
TRBJ2-5	TRBV18	NA	NA	CASSPLNGGSKRTTQYF	TGTGCCAGCTCACCACTTAACGGGGGATCGAAGAGAACGACCCAGTACTTC
TRBJ1-2	TRBV23-1	NA	NA	CASSREQTGYYGYTF	TGCGCCAGCAGTCGCGAACAAACAGGATACTATGGCTACACCTTC
TRBJ2-5	TRBV11-3	TRBD2	few	CARGQGSAGDQETQYF	TGTGCCAGGGGGCAAGGGTCAGCGGGAGACCAAGAGACCCAGTACTTC
TRBJ2-3	TRBV5-1	TRBD2	NA	CASSWASGGASDTQYF	TGCGCCAGCAGCTGGGCTAGCGGGGGGGCATCAGATACGCAGTATTTT
TRBJ2-7	TRBV5-1	TRBD1	NA	CASSADRGLEPYEQYF	TGCGCCAGCAGCGCAGACAGGGGGCTGGAACCCTACGAGCAGTACTTC
TRBJ2-7	TRBV7-2	NA	NA	CASSLRRDLSYEQYF	TGTGCCAGCAGCTTAAGGCGGGACCTCTCCTACGAGCAGTACTTC
TRBJ1-2	TRBV5-6	NA	NA	CASGSRGGTGGYTF	TGTGCCAGCGGCTCCAGGGGAGGGACGGGAGGCTACACCTTC
TRBJ2-1	TRBV2	TRBD2	NA	CASTPQRLAGAYNEQFF	TGTGCCAGCACCCCCCAGAGGCTAGCGGGAGCCTACAATGAGCAGTTCTTC
TRBJ1-5	TRBV28	TRBD1	NA	CASNLYGDRTSNQPQHF	TGTGCCAGCAACTTATATGGGGACAGGACTTCCAATCAGCCCCAGCATTTT
TRBJ1-1	TRBV7-3	NA	NA	CASSLGARTEAFF	TGTGCCAGCAGCTTAGGAGCTCGTACTGAAGCTTTCTTT
TRBJ1-2	TRBV19	NA	NA	CASSDLDRNYGYTF	TGTGCCAGTTCCGACTTGGACAGAAACTATGGCTACACCTTC
TRBJ2-4	TRBV6-5	TRBD2	NA	CASSSLAGGPKNIQYF	TGTGCCAGCAGTTCTCTAGCGGGAGGGCCCAAAAACATTCAGTACTTC
TRBJ2-4	TRBV9	NA	NA	CASSAPQGRGQNIQYF	TGTGCCAGCAGCGCCCCCCAGGGCAGGGGCCAAAACATTCAGTACTTC
TRBJ1-1	TRBV10-3	NA	NA	CAISPLDGWATEAFF	TGTGCCATCAGTCCTTTAGACGGATGGGCCACTGAAGCTTTCTTT
TRBJ2-1	TRBV7-7	TRBD2	NA	CASSSSGGVSYNEQFF	TGTGCCAGCAGCTCTAGCGGGGGAGTCTCCTACAATGAGCAGTTCTTC
TRBJ1-2	TRBV29-1	NA	NA	CSVERYGGGYTF	TGCAGCGTCGAGAGATACGGGGGGGGCTACACCTTC
TRBJ1-5	TRBV12-2	NA	NA	CASRLAAPGEFNQPQHF	TGTGCAAGTCGCTTAGCGGCCCCGGGGGAATTCAATCAGCCCCAGCATTTT
TRBJ2-7	TRBV9	TRBD1	NA	CASSAEDRGGYEQYF	TGTGCCAGCAGCGCAGAGGACAGGGGAGGGTACGAGCAGTACTTC
TRBJ2-6	TRBV5-5	TRBD2	once	CASSSRAGGANVLTF	TGTGCCAGCAGCTCAAGAGCGGGGGGAGCCAACGTCCTGACTTTC
TRBJ2-1	TRBV2	TRBD2	NA	CASSAPPGLAAESSYNEQFF	TGTGCCAGCAGTGCCCCCCCCGGACTAGCGGCAGAAAGCTCCTACAATGAGCAGTTCTTC